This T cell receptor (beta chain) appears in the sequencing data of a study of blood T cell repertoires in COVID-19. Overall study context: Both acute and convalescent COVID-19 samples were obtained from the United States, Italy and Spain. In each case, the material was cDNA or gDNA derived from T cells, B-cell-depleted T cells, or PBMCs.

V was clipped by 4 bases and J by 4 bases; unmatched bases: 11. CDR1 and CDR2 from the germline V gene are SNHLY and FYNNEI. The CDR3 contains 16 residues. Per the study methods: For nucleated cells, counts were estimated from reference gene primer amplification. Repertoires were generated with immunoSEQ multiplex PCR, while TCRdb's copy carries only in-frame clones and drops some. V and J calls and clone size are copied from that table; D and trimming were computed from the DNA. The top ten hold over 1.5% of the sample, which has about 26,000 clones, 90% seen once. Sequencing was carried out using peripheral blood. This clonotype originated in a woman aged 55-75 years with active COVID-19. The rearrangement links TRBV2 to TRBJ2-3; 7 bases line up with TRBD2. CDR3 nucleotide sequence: TGTGCCAGCAGTGGGGGACTCAGCGGGGAGGCAGATACGCAGTATTTT. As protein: CASSGGLSGEADTQYF.